The 31 T cell receptor beta chains given below trace back to one sample, sequenced in a study of shared clonotypes between healthy human individuals. Naive-designated CD8 cells lacked CD45RO, were positively enriched for CCR7, and omitted terminally differentiated effector memory CD45RA+ cells. Assay used: immunoSEQ multiplex PCR; TCRdb lists only in-frame clones, some missing. The sample has about 2.2 million clones, 93% seen once. Input material: naive CD8+ T cells from PBMCs. The receptors were sampled from a man aged 18 to 30 in good health. Some clones in this sample may be carry-over from other donors' samples.

As concerns this clone: At one of its ends the junction is not consistent with the germline gene, which may arise from a read error. The chain recombines TRBV10-3 with TRBJ2-7; 7 positions match TRBD1. The CDR3 extends over 14 amino acids. Germline V gene lookup returns CDR1 ENHRY and CDR2 SYGVKD. CDR3 region: CASSYAQGAYEQYF. The CDR3 region has the DNA TGTGCCAGCAGTTACGCTCAGGGGGCCTACGAGCAGTACTTC.

The rearrangement uses TRBV29-1 and TRBJ2-1, with 11 bases lining up with TRBD2. J gave up 9 bases and V 7 bases, and 20 bases lay outside the gene matches. The germline V gene encodes CDR1 SQVTM and CDR2 ANQGSEA. CDR3 length equals 17 residues. The CDR3 coding sequence is TGCAGCGCAACAAAGGGACGAACTAGCGGGGGTACCGCTGAGCAGTTCTTC. It is translated as CSATKGRTSGGTAEQFF.

This clone was observed once. The V gene is TRBV28, the J gene TRBJ1-1; D is uncertain. V was pared by 3 bases and J by 5 bases, with 13 bases between. This CDR3 spans 14 amino acids. Germline lookup yields CDR1 MDHEN and CDR2 SYDVKM. The CDR3 DNA follows: TGTGCCAGCAGTTTTGGGCCGCGGGGTACTGAAGCTTTCTTT. Its translation is CASSFGPRGTEAFF.

Remarks on this clone: The same CDR3 is also encoded by other DNA sequences in this sample. This chain connects TRBV5-1 to TRBJ1-1; 7 bases match TRBD1. After removal of 3 bases from V and 1 base from J, the junction contained 3 bases not matched to a gene. Germline lookup yields CDR1 SGHRS and CDR2 YFSETQ. The CDR3 extends over 14 amino acids. DNA of the CDR3: TGCGCCAGCAGCTCAAGGACAGGGAACACTGAAGCTTTCTTT. Amino acid sequence: CASSSRTGNTEAFF.

The chain couples TRBV10-3 to TRBJ2-2, with D possibly being TRBD2 (6 bases). Germline V gene sequence: CDR1 ENHRY, CDR2 SYGVKD. The length of the CDR3 is 14 residues. Trimming removed 9 bases at V and 2 bases at J, with 13 bases between. The CDR3 DNA sequence: TGTGCCATACCTCGGGAGTACAACACCGGGGAGCTGTTTTTT. Its protein is CAIPREYNTGELFF.

The rearrangement joins TRBV10-3 to TRBJ2-7; perhaps TRBD1 as D (5 bases). Germline V lookup: CDR1 ENHRY, CDR2 SYGVKD. The CDR3 totals 11 residues. Trimming pared 3 bases from V and 7 bases from J, leaving 7 bases between. For the CDR3, the DNA is TGTGCCATCAGTGAACAGGAGGAGCAGTACTTC. Translation gives CAISEQEEQYF.

V is TRBV19 and J is TRBJ1-5; 9 nucleotides line up with TRBD1. The germline V gene has CDR1 LNHDA and CDR2 SQIVND (reference sequence). Trimming cost V 7 bases and J 6 bases; bases outside gene matches: 16. The CDR3 contains 17 residues. The CDR3 loop reads CASTDPLGTGIGQPQHF. In DNA, the CDR3 is TGTGCCAGTACCGACCCACTGGGGACAGGGATAGGTCAGCCCCAGCATTTT.

This sequence joins TRBV28 and TRBJ2-1, with D possibly TRBD2 on 5 matching bases. The CDR3 totals 19 residues. Trimming pared 5 bases from V and 4 bases from J, leaving 27 bases between. Germline lookup yields CDR1 MDHEN and CDR2 SYDVKM. Here the CDR3 reads CASSPPGVGLTIRYNEQFF. The CDR3 region has the DNA TGTGCCAGCAGTCCCCCCGGGGTAGGGTTGACGATACGATACAATGAGCAGTTCTTC.

The chain carries TRBV4-3 and TRBJ2-1; a possible D gene is TRBD1 (5 bases). Per germline, CDR1 LGHNA and CDR2 YSLEER. This CDR3 is 16 amino acids long. V lost 4 bases to trimming and J lost 4 bases, with 17 bases between them. The CDR3 nucleotides are TGCGCCAGCAGCCCCTGGGGCAGGGAAGGTTACAATGAGCAGTTCTTC. Translation: CASSPWGREGYNEQFF.

V gene TRBV5-4 combines with J gene TRBJ2-1; 12 bases line up with TRBD2. The ends lost 4 bases at V and 4 bases at J; junction bases unmatched: 6. CDR1 and CDR2 (germline): SGHNT, YYREEE (reference sequence). This CDR3 region has 16 residues. The CDR3 nucleotides read TGTGCCAGCAGCCATGGACTAGCGGGAAATTACAATGAGCAGTTCTTC. Translating it yields CASSHGLAGNYNEQFF.

The chain joins TRBV7-2 to TRBJ1-2, with D perhaps TRBD1 (6 bases). Germline V lookup: CDR1 SGHTA, CDR2 FQGNSA. The V gene lost 5 bases and the J gene lost 0 bases, with 25 bases spanning the gap. The CDR3 has 19 residues. For the CDR3, the DNA is TGTGCCAGCAGCCCTAGAGTCGGGGGGCGGCTCCTCGCTAACTATGGCTACACCTTC. This sequence encodes CASSPRVGGRLLANYGYTF.

This clone has a single count. The gene calls are TRBV14 and TRBJ1-2, with D perhaps matching TRBD1 (5 bases). The V and J ends lost 0 bases and 6 bases respectively, with 14 bases between them. This CDR3 spans 15 amino acids. Germline-derived CDR1 and CDR2 are SGHDN and FVKESK. The CDR3: CASSQDIRDHDGYTF. In DNA, the CDR3 is TGTGCCAGCAGCCAAGATATACGGGACCACGATGGCTACACCTTC. Filled out from reference TRBV14 and TRBJ1-2, the complete variable domain reads EAGVTQFPSHSVIEKGQTVTLRCDPISGHDNLYWYRRVMGKEIKFLLHFVKESKQDESGMPNNRFLAERTGGTYSTLKVQPAELEDSGVYFCASSQDIRDHDGYTFGSGTRLTVV.

This chain links TRBV9 with TRBJ1-1; possibly TRBD1 for D (6 bases). Trimming cost V 4 bases and J 6 bases, with 13 bases left between them. The CDR3 extends over 13 amino acids. Germline CDR1 and CDR2: SGDLS and YYNGEE. The CDR3 nucleotides are TGTGCCAGCAGCCCAACAGGGCGTGCTGAAGCTTTCTTT. Its protein product is CASSPTGRAEAFF.

The chain combines TRBV2 with TRBJ2-5; either TRBD1 or TRBD2 may supply D (5 bases each). CDR3 length: 14 amino acids. Looked up from germline, CDR1 is SNHLY and CDR2 is FYNNEI. Trimming shortened V by 11 bases and J by 4 bases, and 20 bases separated the two germline ends. CDR3 protein: CACRRGEIGETQYF. Written as DNA, the CDR3 is TGTGCCTGCCGTCGAGGGGAGATTGGAGAGACCCAGTACTTC.

A word on this clone: This sample also contains other DNA sequences that code for the same CDR3. The chain combines TRBV29-1 with TRBJ2-1; D might be TRBD1 or TRBD2, each matching 5 bases. The CDR3 totals 13 residues. The V end was cut by 1 base, the J end by 1 base, with 5 bases between. Germline CDR1 SQVTM, CDR2 ANQGSEA. The CDR3 coding sequence is TGCAGCGTTGAAGGGGGGTCCTACAATGAGCAGTTCTTC. Encoded protein: CSVEGGSYNEQFF.

The genes are TRBV29-1 and TRBJ2-7; no definite D call. The germline gives CDR1 SQVTM, CDR2 ANQGSEA. Between the trimmed V and J ends, which lost 4 bases and 1 base, there was a span of 11 bases. CDR3 length: 13 residues. The CDR3 nucleotides are TGCAGCGTTGGCAAGTCCGGATCCTACGAGCAGTACTTC. Its protein is CSVGKSGSYEQYF.

The J gene is TRBJ1-2, the V gene TRBV4-1, with unresolved D. CDR1 MGHRA and CDR2 YSYEKL come from the germline V gene. There are 15 residues in the CDR3. Trimming took 0 bases from V and 5 from J, leaving 13 bases between them. CDR3 sequence (DNA): TGCGCCAGCAGCCAAGATAACGGGGTAGCGTATGGCTACACCTTC. It codes for CASSQDNGVAYGYTF.

The genes are TRBV19 and TRBJ2-1; TRBD2 might be the D (6 bases). The CDR3 has 15 amino acids. Looked up from germline, CDR1 is LNHDA and CDR2 is SQIVND (reference sequence). With 1 base removed from V and 6 bases from J, the gap between germline ends came to 13 bases. The DNA of the CDR3 is TGTGCCAGTAGTATAGGTAGGAGACTAGGCAATGAGCAGTTCTTC. Its translation: CASSIGRRLGNEQFF.

The chain joins TRBV28 to TRBJ1-5; no reliable D call. The germline CDR1 and CDR2 sequences are MDHEN and SYDVKM. This CDR3 is 16 amino acids long. V lost 5 bases, J lost 5 bases, and 19 bases lay in between. As DNA, the CDR3 is TGTGCCAGCAGTCCTATATCGGACCCGAGGGATCAGCCCCAGCATTTT. It is translated as CASSPISDPRDQPQHF.

Written as DNA, the CDR3 is TGCAGCGCTGTTGAGCGGGAGGGCCTCTATGAGCAGTTCTTC. The encoded protein is CSAVEREGLYEQFF. V gene TRBV29-1 combines with J gene TRBJ2-1; 10 positions agree with TRBD2. The CDR3 loop spans 14 amino acids. The trim removed 7 bases at V and 8 bases at J, leaving 11 bases unmatched. Germline-derived CDR1 and CDR2 are SQVTM and ANQGSEA.

As regards this clone: Other DNA sequences of this sample code for an identical CDR3. The V call is TRBV5-1, the J call TRBJ2-7, with no clear D. Trimming took off 3 bases at V and 2 bases at J, with 3 bases between the two ends. The V gene's germline CDR1 is SGHRS and CDR2 YFSETQ. The CDR3 length is 11 residues. The CDR3 DNA is TGCGCCAGCAGCTCTACCTACGAGCAGTACTTC. Its translation is CASSSTYEQYF. The variable domain in full, with the rest retrieved from reference TRBV5-1 and TRBJ2-7, is KAGVTQTPRYLIKTRGQQVTLSCSPISGHRSVSWYQQTPGQGLQFLFEYFSETQRNKGNFPGRFSGRQFSNSRSEMNVSTLELGDSALYLCASSSTYEQYFGPGTRLTVT.

J is TRBJ2-1 and V is TRBV6-5; TRBD2 aligns across 9 bases. The junction had 7 bases not matched to a gene; V was cut back by 3 bases and J by 4 bases. The CDR3 extends over 16 amino acids. Per the germline V gene, CDR1 is MNHEY and CDR2 is SVGAGI. CDR3 coding DNA: TGTGCCAGCAGTTATAGGTTAGCGGGAGTTTACAATGAGCAGTTCTTC. The encoded protein is CASSYRLAGVYNEQFF.

This clone was recorded only once. This chain joins TRBV4-1 and TRBJ1-5, with D unresolved. The CDR3 sequence is 14 residues long. Trimming stripped 4 bases from V and 4 bases from J, with 11 bases between. CDR1 is MGHRA and CDR2 is YSYEKL in the germline V gene. The CDR3 protein is CASSPDLRNQPQHF. The CDR3 DNA follows: TGCGCCAGCAGCCCCGACCTGCGGAATCAGCCCCAGCATTTT.

The count of this clone is one. The chain couples TRBV10-1 to TRBJ2-5; D gene ambiguous. Trimming left V 4 bases short and J 1 base short, with 7 bases between. This CDR3 is 13 amino acids long. CDR1 and CDR2 (germline): WNHNN, SYGVQD (reference sequence). The CDR3 reads CASSGDGQETQYF. CDR3 DNA sequence: TGCGCCAGCAGTGGAGATGGCCAAGAGACCCAGTACTTC.

This chain uses TRBV29-1 with TRBJ2-7; TRBD2 agrees at 12 bases. J lost 0 bases, V lost 7 bases, and 10 bases had no gene match. The germline V gene encodes CDR1 SQVTM and CDR2 ANQGSEA. The CDR3 runs to 16 residues. CDR3 protein: CSAVGLAGRYSYEQYF. In DNA, the CDR3 is TGCAGCGCCGTGGGACTAGCGGGCCGCTACTCCTACGAGCAGTACTTC.

V is TRBV13 and J is TRBJ1-2, with D possibly TRBD1 on 6 matching bases. V lost 5 bases, J lost 4 bases, and 23 bases lay in between. This CDR3 has 17 amino acids. The germline gives CDR1 PRHDT, CDR2 FYEKMQ (reference sequence). The CDR3 DNA follows: TGTGCCAGCAGCCTTGGGCGGGGGGCTCACGAATCCTATGGCTACACCTTC. Protein product: CASSLGRGAHESYGYTF.

The chain carries TRBV15 and TRBJ1-2, with D possibly matching TRBD1 (5 bases). Per the germline V gene, CDR1 is LNHNV and CDR2 is YYDKDF (reference sequence). V was cut by 2 bases and J by 13 bases, with 14 bases left in between. This CDR3 is 12 amino acids long. The CDR3 loop is CATSRKGLQVTF. The CDR3 DNA sequence: TGTGCCACCAGCAGAAAGGGGTTACAGGTCACCTTC. Complete variable domain (other parts from reference TRBV15 and TRBJ1-2): DAMVIQNPRYQVTQFGKPVTLSCSQTLNHNVMYWYQQKSSQAPKLLFHYYDKDFNNEADTPDNFQSRRPNTSFCFLDIRSPGLGDTAMYLCATSRKGLQVTFGSGTRLTVV.

The CDR3 bases are TGTGCCAGCAGCCCCGGGAAGAACACTGAAGCTTTCTTT. This encodes CASSPGKNTEAFF. The chain is built from TRBV7-6 and TRBJ1-1; no clear D gene. CDR1 and CDR2 from the germline V gene are SGHVS and FNYEAQ. CDR3 length: 13 amino acids. V lost 5 bases, J lost 1 base, and 8 bases lay in between.

This rearrangement joins TRBV19 to TRBJ2-1, with D perhaps matching TRBD2 (5 bases). The V end lost 5 bases, the J end lost 4 bases, and 12 bases lay between the germline ends. The length of the CDR3 is 14 residues. The V gene's germline CDR1 is LNHDA and CDR2 SQIVND (reference sequence). CDR3 DNA: TGTGCCAGTAGTGCTCGGACTTATTACAATGAGCAGTTCTTC. As protein: CASSARTYYNEQFF.

Turning to this clone: The sample holds other DNA sequences that translate to the same CDR3. This sequence joins TRBV30 and TRBJ2-7; D not resolved. CDR1 and CDR2 from the germline V gene are GTSNPN and SVGIG (reference sequence). The CDR3 contains 12 residues. V was trimmed by 0 bases and J by 4 bases, leaving 7 bases between them. This CDR3 is CAWSVLGYEQYF. The DNA for the CDR3 is TGTGCCTGGAGTGTACTGGGATACGAGCAGTACTTC. The full variable domain, rest sourced from reference TRBV30 and TRBJ2-7, is SQTIHQWPATLVQPVGSPLSLECTVEGTSNPNLYWYRQAAGRGLQLLFYSVGIGQISSEVPQNLSASRPQDRQFILSSKKLLLSDSGFYLCAWSVLGYEQYFGPGTRLTVT.

V is TRBV9 and J is TRBJ2-6; tentative D call: TRBD1 (6 bases). V was cut by 6 bases and J by 0 bases, with 19 bases left in between. This CDR3 is built from 18 residues. The germline CDR1 and CDR2 sequences are SGDLS and YYNGEE. This chain's CDR3 is CASNLGEGDPSGANVLTF. The DNA of the CDR3 is TGTGCCAGCAATTTGGGAGAGGGGGATCCCTCTGGGGCCAACGTCCTGACTTTC.